Following are 28 T cell receptor beta chains from one sample sequenced in a study of cytomegalovirus exposure and HLA in healthy donors. It was with 60 Vbeta and 13 Jbeta primers that the PCR ran. Produced via immunoSEQ multiplex PCR; TCRdb's table is partial and in-frame only. The sample lists 250,000 to 350,000 clones, about nine tenths occurring once. The sequencing input was PBMCs. These receptors were collected from a man in his forties or fifties in good health and CMV-seropositive.

The V call is TRBV7-3, the J call TRBJ2-7; D perhaps matches TRBD2 (5 bases). This CDR3 region has 13 residues. Germline V gene data show CDR1 as SGHTA and CDR2 as FQGTGA. The germline V and J ends were trimmed by 3 bases and 1 base, with 7 bases remaining between them. The CDR3 here is CASSFRGSYEQYF. The CDR3 region has the DNA TGTGCCAGCAGCTTCCGGGGATCCTACGAGCAGTACTTC.

The chain uses TRBV5-4 and TRBJ1-4; D call uncertain. The length of the CDR3 is 14 residues. The V gene lost 0 bases and the J gene lost 4 bases, with 7 bases spanning the gap. Germline CDR1 and CDR2: SGHNT and YYREEE (reference sequence). CDR3 bases: TGTGCCAGCAGCTTGGATAGCGTTAATGAAAAACTGTTTTTT. The encoded protein is CASSLDSVNEKLFF.

The table lists this clone with a few counts. The chain uses TRBV15 and TRBJ2-7; 9 bases align to TRBD2. This CDR3 spans 13 amino acids. Germline CDR1 and CDR2: LNHNV and YYDKDF (reference sequence). V shed 7 bases and J 5 bases; nucleotides not matched to a gene: 6. The CDR3 sequence is CATKASGKDEQYF. The CDR3 DNA follows: TGTGCCACCAAGGCTAGCGGGAAGGACGAGCAGTACTTC. Combining the CDR3 with reference TRBV15 and TRBJ2-7 gives the whole variable domain DAMVIQNPRYQVTQFGKPVTLSCSQTLNHNVMYWYQQKSSQAPKLLFHYYDKDFNNEADTPDNFQSRRPNTSFCFLDIRSPGLGDTAMYLCATKASGKDEQYFGPGTRLTVT.

This chain connects TRBV19 to TRBJ1-1; perhaps TRBD1 as D (6 bases). Deletions cut 4 bases from V and 0 bases from J, with 12 bases between. CDR1 is LNHDA, CDR2 SQIVND, per germline (reference sequence). The CDR3 has 15 residues. The CDR3 sequence: CASSKPDSMNTEAFF. DNA for the CDR3: TGTGCCAGTAGTAAACCGGACAGTATGAACACTGAAGCTTTCTTT. The variable domain in full, completed from reference TRBV19 and TRBJ1-1, reads DGGITQSPKYLFRKEGQNVTLSCEQNLNHDAMYWYRQDPGQGLRLIYYSQIVNDFQKGDIAEGYSVSREKKESFPLTVTSAQKNPTAFYLCASSKPDSMNTEAFFGQGTRLTVV.

J is TRBJ2-1 and V is TRBV5-1; 8 bases agree with TRBD2. The CDR3 spans 13 residues. After removal of 5 bases from V and 9 bases from J, the junction contained 7 bases not matched to a gene. Germline CDR1 SGHRS, CDR2 YFSETQ. The CDR3 is CASRPEGLAEQFF. For the CDR3, the DNA is TGCGCCAGCAGACCCGAAGGACTAGCTGAGCAGTTCTTC.

V usage is TRBV21-1 and J usage is TRBJ1-1. TRBV21-1 is a known pseudogene. The CDR3 runs to 15 residues. The CDR3 spells CASSKVERPNTEAFF. DNA of the CDR3: TGTGCCAGCAGCAAAGTGGAGCGCCCGAACACTGAAGCTTTCTTT.

Only a few counts were recorded for this clone. J is TRBJ1-2 and V is TRBV10-3; unclear D gene. The V gene lost 0 bases and the J gene lost 4 bases, with 9 bases spanning the gap. Germline CDR1 is ENHRY and CDR2 is SYGVKD. The CDR3 is 14 amino acids. CDR3 bases: TGTGCCATCAGTGAGTCCGGGAGTACCTATGGCTACACCTTC. Translation: CAISESGSTYGYTF.

The chain joins TRBV7-3 to TRBJ2-1; 15 bases are a match to TRBD2. Germline V CDR1 and CDR2: SGHTA, FQGTGA. The CDR3 extends over 19 amino acids. The V and J ends lost 5 bases and 0 bases, in that order; junction bases with no gene match: 8. The CDR3 sequence is CASSLGLAGGPHSYNEQFF. CDR3 coding DNA: TGTGCCAGCAGCCTAGGACTAGCGGGAGGGCCCCACTCCTACAATGAGCAGTTCTTC.

CDR3 sequence: CASRLAASSYNEQFF. For the CDR3, the DNA is TGTGCCAGCAGACTAGCGGCTAGCTCCTACAATGAGCAGTTCTTC. The chain carries TRBV6-4 and TRBJ2-1; the match to TRBD2 covers 8 bases. Germline loops: CDR1 MRHNA, CDR2 SNTAGT. This CDR3 has 15 residues. The ends lost 6 bases at V and 0 bases at J; junction bases unmatched: 4.

This clone was recorded once. The chain employs TRBV28 and TRBJ1-1, with D perhaps TRBD1 (6 bases). The V end lost 1 base, the J end lost 6 bases, and 12 bases lay between the germline ends. Germline CDR1 MDHEN, CDR2 SYDVKM. The CDR3 is 14 residues long. In DNA, the CDR3 is TGTGCCAGCAGTTTATTTTACAGGGACGCTGAAGCTTTCTTT. The encoded protein is CASSLFYRDAEAFF.

The chain is built from TRBV4-3 and TRBJ2-7, with D perhaps TRBD2 (6 bases). The V end was cut by 3 bases, the J end by 0 bases, with 12 bases between. The CDR3 has 15 amino acids. Per the germline V gene, CDR1 is LGHNA and CDR2 is YSLEER. CDR3 in amino acids: CASSQVAESSYEQYF. The CDR3, as DNA: TGCGCCAGCAGCCAGGTAGCGGAGAGCTCCTACGAGCAGTACTTC.

This clone was recorded only once. The rearrangement joins TRBV4-2 to TRBJ1-2; 11 nucleotides line up with TRBD1. The CDR3 has 15 residues. Germline CDR1 is LGHNA and CDR2 is YNFKEQ. After removal of 3 bases from V and 4 bases from J, the junction contained 4 bases not matched to a gene. The CDR3 DNA sequence: TGTGCCAGCAGCCAGGGACAGGGGGTGAGCTATGGCTACACCTTC. It translates to CASSQGQGVSYGYTF.

This clone was seen once. This chain uses TRBV27 with TRBJ2-7; D uncertain. V dropped 6 bases and J dropped 1 base, with 13 bases sitting between them. Germline V gene sequence: CDR1 MNHEY, CDR2 SMNVEV (reference sequence). The CDR3 has 14 amino acids. The CDR3, as DNA: TGTGCCAGCAGAACCGGGTTCCCTTCCTACGAGCAGTACTTC. Protein sequence: CASRTGFPSYEQYF.

The V and J genes are TRBV13 and TRBJ1-2; 12 nucleotides line up with TRBD1. The V and J ends lost 5 bases and 8 bases, in that order; junction bases with no gene match: 9. Per the germline V gene, CDR1 is PRHDT and CDR2 is FYEKMQ (reference sequence). CDR3 length: 15 amino acids. The CDR3 DNA follows: TGTGCCAGCAGCATGTGGGGACAGGGGGCCAGGGGCTACACCTTC. It encodes CASSMWGQGARGYTF.

The CDR3 DNA reads as TGTGCCAGCAGCTTAGGCTCGGGAGTGAAGTCAGGCAAGGAAGAGACCCAGTACTTC. Protein sequence: CASSLGSGVKSGKEETQYF. J is TRBJ2-5 and V is TRBV13, with a tentative D call TRBD2 (6 bases). Germline V gene sequence: CDR1 PRHDT, CDR2 FYEKMQ (reference sequence). The CDR3 runs to 19 residues. Between the trimmed V and J ends, which lost 0 bases and 3 bases, there was a span of 23 bases.

In the case of this clone: One junction end disagrees with the germline gene, perhaps due to a read error. Other DNA sequences in this specimen translate into the identical CDR3. The genes are TRBV14 and TRBJ2-5; D is perhaps TRBD1 or TRBD2 (5 bases each). The CDR3 has 14 residues. Germline V gives CDR1 SGHDN, CDR2 FVKESK. The CDR3 nucleotides are TGCGCCAGCAGCCAGGGAGCGCCCCAAGAGACCCAGTACTTC. This gives the protein CASSQGAPQETQYF.

Details on this clone: The same CDR3 is also encoded by other DNA sequences in this sample. The chain carries TRBV7-9 and TRBJ2-1; 9 nucleotides match TRBD2. Germline V gene data show CDR1 as SEHNR and CDR2 as FQNEAQ (reference sequence). The CDR3 spans 14 residues. Unmatched junction bases numbered 14, after V lost 8 bases and J lost 12 bases. The CDR3 region is CASREGLAGYGQFF. DNA of the CDR3: TGTGCCAGCCGTGAGGGGCTAGCGGGATATGGGCAGTTCTTC.

The chain carries TRBV14 and TRBJ1-2; D is unresolved. The CDR3 is 15 residues long. Per the germline V gene, CDR1 is SGHDN and CDR2 is FVKESK. V was shortened by 1 base and J by 4 bases, with 13 bases between the two germline ends. CDR3 residues: CASSQVREGLYGYTF. CDR3 DNA: TGTGCCAGCAGCCAAGTACGTGAGGGTCTCTATGGCTACACCTTC.

The chain couples TRBV12-5 to TRBJ2-1; 9 nucleotides align to TRBD1. The CDR3 runs to 15 residues. CDR1 is LGHNT and CDR2 is FRNRAP in the germline V gene. The ends lost 1 base at V and 2 bases at J; junction bases unmatched: 0. The CDR3 loop reads CASGLGTGAYNEQFF. CDR3 bases: TGTGCTAGTGGTTTGGGGACAGGGGCCTACAATGAGCAGTTCTTC.

The chain links TRBV29-1 to TRBJ2-2; 9 bases are a match to TRBD1. This CDR3 has 15 residues. Germline lookup yields CDR1 SQVTM and CDR2 ANQGSEA. V was pared by 6 bases and J by 4 bases, with 9 bases of the junction left unmatched. The CDR3 region has the DNA TGCAGCGTCTTTGGAGGGACAGGGTTCACCGGGGAGCTGTTTTTT. Protein: CSVFGGTGFTGELFF.

The chain uses TRBV19 and TRBJ1-5, with 7 bases that match TRBD1. With V trimmed by 3 bases and J by 7 bases, 12 bases remained unmatched. The V gene's germline CDR1 is LNHDA and CDR2 SQIVND (reference sequence). The CDR3 extends over 16 amino acids. In DNA form, the CDR3 reads TGTGCCAGTAGTATGACAGGGACCGCTTTTCGCCAGCCCCAGCATTTT. Translated: CASSMTGTAFRQPQHF.

The chain uses TRBV27 and TRBJ1-3, with D possibly TRBD1 on 5 matching bases. The V gene's germline CDR1 is MNHEY and CDR2 SMNVEV (reference sequence). The ends were cut back, 5 bases at V and 0 bases at J, with 8 bases in the middle. This CDR3 is 14 amino acids long. The CDR3 sequence is CASSLTVSGNTIYF. The CDR3 DNA is TGTGCCAGCAGTCTGACAGTCTCTGGAAACACCATATATTTT.

V and J are TRBV29-1 and TRBJ1-3; TRBD1 aligns across 9 bases. J lost 0 bases, V lost 7 bases, and 4 bases had no gene match. CDR3 length: 14 residues. From germline, CDR1 is SQVTM and CDR2 ANQGSEA. The CDR3 is CSGTTGGSGNTIYF. In nucleotides, the CDR3 is TGCAGCGGTACGACAGGGGGCTCTGGAAACACCATATATTTT.

V usage is TRBV10-1 and J usage is TRBJ2-1; D might be TRBD2 (6 bases). Looked up from germline, CDR1 is WNHNN and CDR2 is SYGVQD (reference sequence). The germline V and J ends were trimmed by 0 bases and 8 bases, with 23 bases remaining between them. This CDR3 is 18 amino acids long. Written as DNA, the CDR3 is TGCGCCAGCAGTGAGTCTTCGCAGGCTGGCCGGTTAGCGGATGAGCAGTTCTTC. This codes for CASSESSQAGRLADEQFF.

This chain joins TRBV5-4 and TRBJ2-5; 8 nucleotides line up with TRBD2. The J call is doubtful: the DNA matches TRBJ2-7 better. The CDR3 contains 15 residues. Germline loops: CDR1 SGHNT, CDR2 YYREEE (reference sequence). CDR3 bases: TGTGCCAGCAGCAGGATGAGCGGGGGAACCTACGAGCAGTACTTC. Amino acids: CASSRMSGGTYEQYF.

A word on this clone: The germline gene is not matched at one end of the junction; a read error may be the cause. The chain has TRBV7-7 and TRBJ1-1; unclear D gene. Germline V gives CDR1 SSHAT, CDR2 FNYEAQ (reference sequence). The CDR3 is 15 amino acids. In nucleotides, the CDR3 is TGTGCTAGCAGCTCTCTTTGGCCAATGAACACTGAAGCTTTCTTT. Translation: CASSSLWPMNTEAFF. Looking up the rest from reference TRBV7-7 and TRBJ1-1 gives the full variable domain: GAGVSQSPRYKVTKRGQDVTLRCDPISSHATLYWYQQALGQGPEFLTYFNYEAQPDKSGLPSDRFSAERPEGSISTLTIQRTEQRDSAMYRCASSSLWPMNTEAFFGQGTRLTVV.

The J gene is TRBJ2-1, the V gene TRBV18, with 9 bases fitting TRBD1. Germline V gene data show CDR1 as KGHSH and CDR2 as LQKENI. With 2 bases clipped from V and 5 bases from J, the junction kept 4 bases outside the gene matches. The CDR3 sequence is 15 residues long. Here the CDR3 DNA reads TGTGCCAGCTCACCAGGACAGGGGATCGACAATGAGCAGTTCTTC. This encodes CASSPGQGIDNEQFF.

V usage is TRBV5-1 and J usage is TRBJ2-3; the D gene is possibly TRBD2 (5 bases). CDR3 length: 17 amino acids. Germline-derived CDR1 and CDR2 are SGHRS and YFSETQ. Trimming took off 4 bases at V and 0 bases at J, with 18 bases between the two ends. CDR3 sequence reads: CASSKRRGRTSTDTQYF. CDR3 DNA: TGCGCCAGCAGCAAACGTAGAGGGCGAACTAGCACAGATACGCAGTATTTT. The whole variable domain, filled in from reference TRBV5-1 and TRBJ2-3, reads KAGVTQTPRYLIKTRGQQVTLSCSPISGHRSVSWYQQTPGQGLQFLFEYFSETQRNKGNFPGRFSGRQFSNSRSEMNVSTLELGDSALYLCASSKRRGRTSTDTQYFGPGTRLTVL.